This T cell receptor (beta chain) was obtained from a study of cytomegalovirus exposure and HLA in healthy donors. CDR1 SGHNT and CDR2 YYREEE come from the germline V gene (reference sequence). The germline V and J ends were trimmed by 4 bases and 5 bases, with 16 bases remaining between them. CDR3 length equals 14 residues. Study-wide results and caveats: Altogether, 150 to 200 TCR beta chains were recorded as cytomegalovirus-associated.

The primer mix had 60 Vbeta and 13 Jbeta primers. Some clones are missing from TCRdb's copy, which holds only in-frame ones; the method was immunoSEQ multiplex PCR. Here the sample spans about 160,000 clones, around 88% being singletons. This clone was seen just once. Its antigen is as yet unknown. The receptor was derived from a woman in her 30s in good health and CMV-seronegative. V gene TRBV5-4 combines with J gene TRBJ2-7, with D maybe TRBD1 (5 bases). The sample consisted of PBMCs. CDR3 residues: CASSPGKGSDEQYF. The CDR3, as DNA: TGTGCCAGCAGCCCTGGAAAGGGGTCGGACGAGCAGTACTTC.